This T cell receptor beta chain was observed in a study of molecular identifiers for immune sequencing clone quantification. Study-wide points: Single-cell amounts of spiked Jurkat TCR RNA were reportedly detectable among over 900,000 naive cells. Clones exceeding 20 RNA copies carried over 98% of effector molecules but under 1% of naive-cell molecules.

Isolation of naive CD8 T cells was achieved by sorting on a CD8+CD4-CCR7+CD45RA+ phenotype. Generation of bulk TCR libraries relied on previously described methods and listed TCR primers. TCRdb called the PCR reads again in MiXCR, with one record for every CDR3 protein. The table includes about 630,000 distinct CDR3 sequences, around 25% detected once. Ten or more counts support this clonotype. Its antigen remains unknown. In germline, CDR1 is SEHNR, CDR2 FQNEAQ (reference sequence). There are 15 residues in the CDR3. V lost 0 bases and J lost 1, with 9 bases in between. The sequence came from a human donor in good health. Some libraries in this study had Jurkat cell RNA spiked in. The chain is built from TRBV7-9 and TRBJ2-5, with a tentative D call TRBD1 (5 bases). The sequencing sample was made of naive CD8+ T cells from blood, with Jurkat cell RNA spiked in. Subset specified: FACS-sorted CD8+CD4-CCR7+CD45RA+ naive T cells. Written as DNA, the CDR3 is TGTGCCAGCAGCTTAGCCAGGGATCCCCAAGAGACCCAGTACTTC. Translating it yields CASSLARDPQETQYF.